These T cell receptor beta chains were read from a single sample in a study of blood T cell repertoires in COVID-19. Clones were sequenced by immunoSEQ multiplex PCR, and TCRdb holds only the in-frame ones, with some missing. The sample records some 66,000 clones, about 94% being singletons. Specimen: peripheral blood. These receptors all stem from a man aged 65 to 85 with active COVID-19. The CDR3 runs from the conserved cysteine through the conserved F or W. D genes are given only for firm matches. Only some rows state a clone size, as once, few, many or a class for expanded clones.

D: NA
J: TRBJ1-6
V: TRBV5-1
size: once
CDR3: CASSQQGRNSPLHF
DNA: TGCGCCAGCAGCCAGCAGGGGCGGAATTCACCCCTCCACTTT

D: NA
J: TRBJ2-3
V: TRBV4-1
size: once
CDR3: CASSQARMPTDTQYF
DNA: TGCGCCAGCAGCCAGGCCCGCATGCCAACAGATACGCAGTATTTT

D: NA
J: TRBJ2-4
V: TRBV5-6
size: NA
CDR3: CASRRTPAKNIQYF
DNA: TGTGCCAGCAGACGGACACCCGCCAAAAACATTCAGTACTTC

D: NA
J: TRBJ1-5
V: TRBV6-2/TRBV6-3
size: NA
CDR3: CASSYWGGGSNQPQHF
DNA: TGTGCCAGCAGTTACTGGGGGGGCGGGAGCAATCAGCCCCAGCATTTT

D: NA
J: TRBJ2-7
V: TRBV7-2
size: NA
CDR3: CASSSSLGGVFHEQYF
DNA: TGTGCCAGCAGCTCCAGTTTGGGCGGGGTCTTCCACGAGCAGTACTTC

D: NA
J: TRBJ2-3
V: TRBV10-3
size: NA
CDR3: CATLPMGIAADTQYF
DNA: TGTGCCACCCTTCCCATGGGGATAGCGGCAGATACGCAGTATTTT

D: TRBD1
J: TRBJ2-1
V: TRBV7-8
size: NA
CDR3: CASSPTGDLNNEQFF
DNA: TGTGCCAGCAGCCCTACAGGGGACCTTAACAATGAGCAGTTCTTC

D: TRBD2
J: TRBJ2-3
V: TRBV5-1
size: NA
CDR3: CASSSASGLHTDTQYF
DNA: TGCGCCAGCAGCTCGGCTAGCGGACTACACACAGATACGCAGTATTTT

D: NA
J: TRBJ2-7
V: TRBV14
size: NA
CDR3: CASSQGRVSSYEQYF
DNA: TGTGCCAGCAGCCAAGGCAGGGTGAGCTCCTACGAGCAGTACTTC

D: TRBD1
J: TRBJ1-3
V: TRBV6-6
size: NA
CDR3: CASSSGQVGNTIYF
DNA: TGTGCCAGCAGTTCCGGACAGGTTGGAAACACCATATATTTT

D: TRBD1
J: TRBJ1-6
V: TRBV27
size: NA
CDR3: CASSSRQGASPLHF
DNA: TGTGCCAGCAGTTCGAGACAGGGAGCTTCACCCCTCCACTTT

D: NA
J: TRBJ2-5
V: TRBV7-3
size: NA
CDR3: CASSSQGQETQYF
DNA: TGTGCCAGCAGCTCACAGGGCCAAGAGACCCAGTACTTC

D: NA
J: TRBJ2-3
V: TRBV10-3
size: NA
CDR3: CAIRPGGDSSTDTQYF
DNA: TGTGCCATCAGACCTGGAGGGGATTCAAGCACAGATACGCAGTATTTT

D: TRBD1
J: TRBJ1-1
V: TRBV7-2
size: NA
CDR3: CASSYGQGWVNTEAFF
DNA: TGTGCCAGCAGCTACGGACAGGGGTGGGTGAACACTGAAGCTTTCTTT

D: TRBD2
J: TRBJ2-3
V: TRBV5-1
size: NA
CDR3: CASSHGLGAQYF
DNA: TGCGCCAGCAGCCATGGACTAGGGGCGCAGTATTTT

D: NA
J: TRBJ2-5
V: TRBV20-1
size: NA
CDR3: CSASAGLTPTQYF
DNA: TGCAGTGCTAGTGCGGGACTCACCCCGACCCAGTACTTC

D: TRBD2
J: TRBJ2-3
V: TRBV14
size: NA
CDR3: CASSKRGGGTDTQYF
DNA: TGTGCCAGCAGCAAGCGGGGGGGTGGTACAGATACGCAGTATTTT

D: NA
J: TRBJ1-1
V: TRBV5-4
size: NA
CDR3: CASSAAGRSNTEAFF
DNA: TGTGCCAGCAGCGCGGCGGGGAGATCGAACACTGAAGCTTTCTTT

D: NA
J: TRBJ2-3
V: TRBV5-4
size: NA
CDR3: CASSLPLVTTDTQYF
DNA: TGTGCCAGCAGCTTACCACTAGTTACTACAGATACGCAGTATTTT

D: NA
J: TRBJ1-1
V: TRBV4-3
size: NA
CDR3: CASSLGHSNTEAFF
DNA: TGCGCCAGCAGCCTTGGACACTCAAACACTGAAGCTTTCTTT

D: TRBD2
J: TRBJ2-7
V: TRBV7-2
size: NA
CDR3: CASSSGLAGEQYF
DNA: TGTGCCAGCAGCTCGGGACTAGCAGGCGAGCAGTACTTC

D: TRBD1
J: TRBJ1-4
V: TRBV5-1
size: NA
CDR3: CASSPGQDAEKLFF
DNA: TGCGCCAGCAGCCCGGGACAGGATGCTGAAAAACTGTTTTTT

D: NA
J: TRBJ1-2
V: TRBV25-1
size: NA
CDR3: CASSDSTAGDNYGYTF
DNA: TGTGCCAGCAGTGATTCCACCGCAGGGGATAACTATGGCTACACCTTC

D: TRBD1
J: TRBJ2-7
V: TRBV18
size: NA
CDR3: CASSPPGQTYEQYF
DNA: TGTGCCAGCTCACCACCGGGACAGACCTACGAGCAGTACTTC

D: TRBD1
J: TRBJ1-3
V: TRBV19
size: once
CDR3: CASSWDSSGNTIYF
DNA: TGTGCCAGTAGTTGGGACAGCTCTGGAAACACCATATATTTT

D: NA
J: TRBJ2-3
V: TRBV2
size: NA
CDR3: CASNEGGDTQYF
DNA: TGTGCCAGCAATGAGGGGGGGGATACGCAGTATTTT

D: TRBD2
J: TRBJ2-1
V: TRBV19
size: NA
CDR3: CASSISGADYNEQFF
DNA: TGTGCCAGTAGTATTAGCGGGGCGGACTACAATGAGCAGTTCTTC

D: TRBD2
J: TRBJ2-1
V: TRBV15
size: NA
CDR3: CATSREGGSFNEQFF
DNA: TGTGCCACCAGCAGAGAGGGGGGGAGTTTCAATGAGCAGTTCTTC

D: NA
J: TRBJ2-2
V: TRBV19
size: NA
CDR3: CASFPRGLTYTGELFF
DNA: TGTGCCAGCTTCCCCCGGGGACTGACTTACACCGGGGAGCTGTTTTTT

D: NA
J: TRBJ1-1
V: TRBV19
size: NA
CDR3: CASSIAGMNTEAFF
DNA: TGTGCCAGTAGTATTGCAGGTATGAACACTGAAGCTTTCTTT

D: NA
J: TRBJ1-6
V: TRBV7-8
size: NA
CDR3: CASSLAIGQGTSPLHF
DNA: TGTGCCAGCAGCTTAGCAATAGGGCAGGGGACTTCACCCCTCCACTTT

D: NA
J: TRBJ2-5
V: TRBV12-3/TRBV12-4
size: NA
CDR3: CASRQGNQETQYF
DNA: TGTGCCAGCAGACAGGGAAACCAAGAGACCCAGTACTTC

D: NA
J: TRBJ1-5
V: TRBV12-3/TRBV12-4
size: NA
CDR3: CASRLNRDQPQHF
DNA: TGTGCCAGCAGGCTCAACAGGGATCAGCCCCAGCATTTT

D: TRBD2
J: TRBJ2-1
V: TRBV19
size: NA
CDR3: CASSGGYYNEQFF
DNA: TGTGCCAGTAGCGGGGGGTACTACAATGAGCAGTTCTTC

D: TRBD1
J: TRBJ1-5
V: TRBV5-1
size: once
CDR3: CASSPGDSLNQPQHF
DNA: TGCGCCAGCAGCCCCGGGGACAGCTTAAATCAGCCCCAGCATTTT

D: NA
J: TRBJ1-4
V: TRBV29-1
size: NA
CDR3: CSVVVRGVEKLFF
DNA: TGCAGCGTTGTTGTTCGGGGAGTGGAAAAACTGTTTTTT

D: TRBD1
J: TRBJ2-7
V: TRBV7-2
size: NA
CDR3: CASSLGGTGGDEQYF
DNA: TGTGCCAGCAGCTTAGGCGGGACAGGGGGCGACGAGCAGTACTTC